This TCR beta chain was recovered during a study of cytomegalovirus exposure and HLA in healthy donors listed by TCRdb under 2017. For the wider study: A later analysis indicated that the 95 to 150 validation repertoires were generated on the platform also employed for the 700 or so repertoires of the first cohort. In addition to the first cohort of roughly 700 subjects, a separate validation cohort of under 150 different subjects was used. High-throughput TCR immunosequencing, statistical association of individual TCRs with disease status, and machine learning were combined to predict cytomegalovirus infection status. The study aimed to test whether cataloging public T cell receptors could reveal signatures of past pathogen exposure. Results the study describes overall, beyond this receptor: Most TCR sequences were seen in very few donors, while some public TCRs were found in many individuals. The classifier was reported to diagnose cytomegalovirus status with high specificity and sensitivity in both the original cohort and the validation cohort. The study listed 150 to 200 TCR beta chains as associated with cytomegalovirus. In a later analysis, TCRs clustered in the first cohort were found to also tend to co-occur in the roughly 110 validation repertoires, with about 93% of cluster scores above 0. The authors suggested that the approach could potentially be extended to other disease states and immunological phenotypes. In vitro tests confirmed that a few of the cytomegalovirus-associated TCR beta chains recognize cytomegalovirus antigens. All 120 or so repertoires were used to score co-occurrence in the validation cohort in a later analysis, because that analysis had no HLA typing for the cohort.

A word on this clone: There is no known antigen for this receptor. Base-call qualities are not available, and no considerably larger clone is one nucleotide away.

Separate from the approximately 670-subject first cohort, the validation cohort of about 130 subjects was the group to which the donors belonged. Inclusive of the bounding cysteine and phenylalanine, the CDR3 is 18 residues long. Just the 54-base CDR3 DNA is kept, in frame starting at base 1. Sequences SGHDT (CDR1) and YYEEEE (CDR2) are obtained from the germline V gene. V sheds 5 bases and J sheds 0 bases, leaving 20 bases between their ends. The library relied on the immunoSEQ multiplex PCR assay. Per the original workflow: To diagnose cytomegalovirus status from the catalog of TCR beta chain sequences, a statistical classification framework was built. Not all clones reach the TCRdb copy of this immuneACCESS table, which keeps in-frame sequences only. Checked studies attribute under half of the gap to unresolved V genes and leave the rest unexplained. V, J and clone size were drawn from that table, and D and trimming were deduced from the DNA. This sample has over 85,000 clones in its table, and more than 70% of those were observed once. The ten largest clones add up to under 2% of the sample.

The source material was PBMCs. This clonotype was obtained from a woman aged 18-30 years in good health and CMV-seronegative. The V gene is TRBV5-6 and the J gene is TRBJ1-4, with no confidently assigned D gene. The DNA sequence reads TGTGCCAGCAGATCAAGAGCGGCAGAATGGACAACTAATGAAAAACTGTTTTTT. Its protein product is CASRSRAAEWTTNEKLFF. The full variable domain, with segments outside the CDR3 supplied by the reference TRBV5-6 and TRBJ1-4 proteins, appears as DAGVTQSPTHLIKTRGQQVTLRCSPKSGHDTVSWYQQALGQGPQFIFQYYEEEERQRGNFPDRFSGHQFPNYSSELNVNALLLGDSALYLCASRSRAAEWTTNEKLFFGSGTQLSVL.